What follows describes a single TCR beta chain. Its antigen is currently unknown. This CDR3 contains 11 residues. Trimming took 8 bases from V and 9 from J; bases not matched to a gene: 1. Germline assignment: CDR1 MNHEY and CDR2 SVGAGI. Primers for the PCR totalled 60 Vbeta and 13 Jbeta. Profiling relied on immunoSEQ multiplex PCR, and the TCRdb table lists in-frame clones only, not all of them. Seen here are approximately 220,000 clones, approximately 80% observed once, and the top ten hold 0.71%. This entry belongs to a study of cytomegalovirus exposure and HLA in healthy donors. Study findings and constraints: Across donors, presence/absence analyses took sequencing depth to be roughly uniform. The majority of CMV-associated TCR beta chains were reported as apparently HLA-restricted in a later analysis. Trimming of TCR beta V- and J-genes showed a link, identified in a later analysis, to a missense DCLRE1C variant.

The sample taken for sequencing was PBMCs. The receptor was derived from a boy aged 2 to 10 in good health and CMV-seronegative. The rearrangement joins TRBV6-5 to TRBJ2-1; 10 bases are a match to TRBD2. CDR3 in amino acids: CASLAGGEQFF. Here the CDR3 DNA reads TGTGCCAGCTTAGCGGGGGGTGAGCAGTTCTTC.